These 26 T cell receptor beta chains came from one sample sequenced in a study of blood T cell repertoires in COVID-19. Libraries were prepared by immunoSEQ multiplex PCR; TCRdb keeps only in-frame clonotypes and omits some of them. The data show some 210,000 clones, 83% seen once. What was sequenced was peripheral blood. These receptors originate from a man between 45 and 60 years old with active or convalescent COVID-19.

The J gene is TRBJ2-3, the V gene TRBV12-5; no clear D gene. The CDR3 length is 12 residues. The V and J ends lost 7 bases and 6 bases respectively, with 11 bases between them. The V gene's germline CDR1 is LGHNT and CDR2 FRNRAP. The CDR3 here is CASALLMDTQYF. The DNA for the CDR3 is TGTGCTAGTGCCCTCCTTATGGATACGCAGTATTTT.

This chain uses TRBV14 with TRBJ1-3; D gene unclear. Germline V lookup: CDR1 SGHDN, CDR2 FVKESK. V was cut by 4 bases and J by 4 bases, with 14 bases left in between. CDR3 length: 15 amino acids. CDR3 nucleotide sequence: TGTGCCAGCAGCCGGGCCCTTTTATTCGGAAACACCATATATTTT. This gives the protein CASSRALLFGNTIYF.

The chain uses TRBV5-1 and TRBJ2-7; TRBD2 agrees at 12 bases. V lost 3 bases to trimming and J lost 4 bases; unmatched junction nucleotides: 11. Germline CDR1 SGHRS, CDR2 YFSETQ. This CDR3 is built from 17 residues. The CDR3 loop reads CASSSIASGRARYEQYF. CDR3 nucleotide sequence: TGCGCCAGCAGCTCGATCGCTAGCGGGAGGGCTCGGTACGAGCAGTACTTC.

This clone was detected only once. The rearrangement joins TRBV6-6 to TRBJ1-2; D is ambiguous. Trimming cost V 11 bases and J 6 bases, with 19 bases left between them. The CDR3 has 13 residues. Looked up from germline, CDR1 is MNHNY and CDR2 is SVGAGI (reference sequence). As DNA, the CDR3 is TGTGCCGGGCGACGAGGGCTCGTGGATGGCTACACCTTC. Protein: CAGRRGLVDGYTF.

The genes are TRBV28 and TRBJ2-3; 9 bases line up with TRBD1. J gave up 3 bases and V 5 bases, and 6 bases lay outside the gene matches. The CDR3 covers 15 residues. In germline, CDR1 is MDHEN, CDR2 SYDVKM. Written as DNA, the CDR3 is TGTGCCAGCAGTCGACAGGGGGGTCTGACAGATACGCAGTATTTT. Encoded protein: CASSRQGGLTDTQYF.

The CDR3 DNA reads as TGTGCCAGTAGGCGAGCCGGTAATTCACCCCTCCACTTT. This encodes CASRRAGNSPLHF. The chain is built from TRBV19 and TRBJ1-6; D not resolved. Trimming cost V 6 bases and J 6 bases, with 9 bases left between them. Per the germline V gene, CDR1 is LNHDA and CDR2 is SQIVND (reference sequence). This CDR3 comprises 13 residues. The full variable domain, with the rest looked up from reference TRBV19 and TRBJ1-6, is DGGITQSPKYLFRKEGQNVTLSCEQNLNHDAMYWYRQDPGQGLRLIYYSQIVNDFQKGDIAEGYSVSREKKESFPLTVTSAQKNPTAFYLCASRRAGNSPLHFGNGTRLTVT.

V is TRBV10-2 and J is TRBJ2-5; 7 bases are shared with TRBD2. The CDR3 has 15 amino acids. The V gene's germline CDR1 is WSHSY and CDR2 SAAADI. Trimming removed 4 bases from V and 5 bases from J; junction bases left unmatched: 10. The CDR3 loop is CASSALLLATETQYF. CDR3 bases: TGCGCCAGCAGTGCCCTGCTACTAGCGACGGAGACCCAGTACTTC.

This rearrangement joins TRBV3-1 (or the pseudogene TRBV3-2) to TRBJ2-5; no clear D gene. The CDR3 runs to 13 residues. Germline-derived CDR1 and CDR2 are LGHDT and YNNKEL (reference sequence). V was cut by 4 bases and J by 3 bases, with 9 bases left in between. The CDR3 region is CASSRTAEETQYF. CDR3 coding DNA: TGTGCCAGCAGCCGAACAGCCGAAGAGACCCAGTACTTC.

The chain combines TRBV20-1 with TRBJ2-7, with D possibly TRBD1 on 7 matching bases. The CDR3 is 13 residues long. The V and J ends lost 3 bases and 3 bases respectively, with 12 bases between them. CDR1 is DFQATT, CDR2 SNEGSKA, per germline (reference sequence). This chain's CDR3 is CSASSQGGYEQYF. The CDR3 nucleotides read TGCAGTGCTAGTAGCCAGGGGGGCTACGAGCAGTACTTC.

As to this clone: The sample has other DNA sequences that encode this CDR3 too. This rearrangement joins TRBV6-5 to TRBJ1-1; D is undetermined. The CDR3 is made up of 13 amino acids. CDR1 MNHEY and CDR2 SVGAGI come from the germline V gene. V shed 3 bases and J shed 1 base, with 6 bases lying between them. The DNA of the CDR3 is TGTGCCAGCAGTTATGCCGGGAACACTGAAGCTTTCTTT. Amino acid sequence: CASSYAGNTEAFF.

The chain has TRBV18 and TRBJ2-5, with TRBD2 identical over 8 bases. The germline V gene encodes CDR1 KGHSH and CDR2 LQKENI. The CDR3 is 18 amino acids. J gave up 5 bases and V 2 bases, and 16 bases lay outside the gene matches. Written as DNA, the CDR3 is TGTGCCAGCTCACCAGAGACTAGCGCGGATCCACCTGGGGAGACCCAGTACTTC. Its translation is CASSPETSADPPGETQYF. Together with reference TRBV18 and TRBJ2-5, the CDR3 gives the full variable domain: NAGVMQNPRHLVRRRGQEARLRCSPMKGHSHVYWYRQLPEEGLKFMVYLQKENIIDESGMPKERFSAEFPKEGPSILRIQQVVRGDSAAYFCASSPETSADPPGETQYFGPGTRLLVL.

The chain recombines TRBV10-3 with TRBJ2-7; 9 nucleotides align to TRBD1. Trimming cost V 6 bases and J 6 bases; bases outside gene matches: 6. CDR1 is ENHRY, CDR2 SYGVKD, per germline. This CDR3 has 13 amino acids. This chain's CDR3 is CAISTGQGIEQYF. The CDR3 DNA reads as TGTGCCATCAGCACGGGACAGGGTATCGAGCAGTACTTC.

The CDR3 DNA reads TGCGCCAGCAGCCTCCCCGGGACTAGCGGCGTCAATGAGCAGTTCTTC. Translating gives CASSLPGTSGVNEQFF. J is TRBJ2-1 and V is TRBV5-1; the match to TRBD2 covers 11 bases. From germline, CDR1 is SGHRS and CDR2 YFSETQ. J lost 6 bases, V lost 4 bases, and 9 bases had no gene match. The CDR3 runs to 16 residues. The full variable domain, completed using reference TRBV5-1 and TRBJ2-1, is KAGVTQTPRYLIKTRGQQVTLSCSPISGHRSVSWYQQTPGQGLQFLFEYFSETQRNKGNFPGRFSGRQFSNSRSEMNVSTLELGDSALYLCASSLPGTSGVNEQFFGPGTRLTVL.

J is TRBJ2-2 and V is TRBV6-5, with 7 bases lining up with TRBD2. Unmatched junction bases numbered 6, after V lost 0 bases and J lost 5 bases. Germline values: CDR1 MNHEY, CDR2 SVGAGI. This CDR3 is built from 16 residues. The CDR3 nucleotides read TGTGCCAGCAGTTACTCGGGACTACCCTTGACCGGGGAGCTGTTTTTT. Its translation is CASSYSGLPLTGELFF.

The chain has TRBV12-3 or TRBV12-4 and TRBJ1-1; D is unclear. The CDR3 has 12 residues. Trimming took off 8 bases at V and 11 bases at J, with 18 bases between the two ends. The CDR3 DNA reads as TGTGCCAGCCGGGTTGGGGTCTCGGGGGCTTTCTTT. Translating gives CASRVGVSGAFF.

This chain joins TRBV14 and TRBJ1-2, with D tentatively TRBD1 (5 bases). Trimming stripped 4 bases from V and 8 bases from J, with 20 bases between. CDR1 and CDR2 from the germline V gene are SGHDN and FVKESK. This CDR3 has 15 amino acids. The CDR3 DNA reads as TGTGCCAGCAGCCCCCGACAGTCTTCCCTATTCGGCTACACCTTC. Residues: CASSPRQSSLFGYTF. The whole variable domain, remainder taken from reference TRBV14 and TRBJ1-2, is EAGVTQFPSHSVIEKGQTVTLRCDPISGHDNLYWYRRVMGKEIKFLLHFVKESKQDESGMPNNRFLAERTGGTYSTLKVQPAELEDSGVYFCASSPRQSSLFGYTFGSGTRLTVV.

V is TRBV2 and J is TRBJ1-4; 7 nucleotides align to TRBD1. Losses at the gene ends were 5 bases for V and 4 bases for J; bases not matched to a gene: 13. CDR1 SNHLY and CDR2 FYNNEI come from the germline V gene. The CDR3 loop spans 17 amino acids. The DNA of the CDR3 is TGTGCCAGCAGTTCTCGGATCTCGGACAGGTTTAATGAAAAACTGTTTTTT. This gives the protein CASSSRISDRFNEKLFF. The full variable domain, in which reference TRBV2 and TRBJ1-4 provide the parts outside the CDR3, is EPEVTQTPSHQVTQMGQEVILRCVPISNHLYFYWYRQILGQKVEFLVSFYNNEISEKSEIFDDQFSVERPDGSNFTLKIRSTKLEDSAMYFCASSSRISDRFNEKLFFGSGTQLSVL.

The chain recombines TRBV5-4 with TRBJ2-4, with D tentatively TRBD2 (6 bases). The CDR3 is made up of 14 amino acids. Looked up from germline, CDR1 is SGHNT and CDR2 is YYREEE (reference sequence). Trimming took 4 bases from V and 5 from J, leaving 13 bases between them. DNA for the CDR3: TGTGCCAGCAGCGCCGGGACTCCCCAAAACATTCAGTACTTC. This gives the protein CASSAGTPQNIQYF.

The chain carries TRBV6-2 or TRBV6-3 and TRBJ2-3; D gene uncertain. CDR1 MNHEY and CDR2 SVGEGT come from the germline V gene. The ends were cut back, 6 bases at V and 11 bases at J, with 12 bases in the middle. The CDR3 is made up of 11 amino acids. DNA of the CDR3: TGTGCCAGCAGCCCCGATTTCAGGCAGTATTTT. This sequence encodes CASSPDFRQYF.

CDR3 DNA sequence: TGCAGTGCCCGGGACTCCCTCTCCTACGAGCAGTACTTC. It specifies CSARDSLSYEQYF. V gene TRBV29-1 combines with J gene TRBJ2-7; D is perhaps TRBD2 (6 bases). The germline V gene encodes CDR1 SQVTM and CDR2 ANQGSEA. This CDR3 is built from 13 residues.

The chain's CDR3 is CASSQTRNSNQPQHF. DNA of the CDR3: TGTGCCAGCAGCCAGACAAGAAATAGCAATCAGCCCCAGCATTTT. The chain combines TRBV6-5 with TRBJ1-5, with D uncertain. This CDR3 has 15 amino acids. Germline CDR1 is MNHEY and CDR2 is SVGAGI. The V end was cut by 6 bases, the J end by 0 bases, with 12 bases between.

This clone came up once. The J gene is TRBJ1-5, the V gene TRBV6-5; TRBD1 matches at 7 bases. The germline CDR1 and CDR2 sequences are MNHEY and SVGAGI. With V trimmed by 5 bases and J by 5 bases, 3 bases remained unmatched. The CDR3 loop spans 13 amino acids. The CDR3 DNA reads as TGTGCCAGCAGTAGAACAGGGGATCAGCCCCAGCATTTT. This gives the protein CASSRTGDQPQHF.

V and J are TRBV12-3 or TRBV12-4 and TRBJ2-7; 8 bases are shared with TRBD1. V lost 5 bases and J lost 2; bases outside the gene matches: 2. This CDR3 has 13 residues. In nucleotides, the CDR3 is TGTGCCAGCAGTCTACAGGGGGCCTACGAGCAGTACTTC. This gives the protein CASSLQGAYEQYF.

This clone was recorded once. The chain couples TRBV7-2 to TRBJ1-3; D unresolved. V was trimmed by 1 base and J by 0 bases, leaving 7 bases between them. The CDR3 is 15 amino acids. Germline CDR1 is SGHTA and CDR2 is FQGNSA. This CDR3 reads CASSLGGSSGNTIYF. The CDR3, as DNA: TGTGCCAGCAGCTTAGGCGGAAGCTCTGGAAACACCATATATTTT.

The chain links TRBV9 to TRBJ2-2; TRBD2 matches at 8 bases. After removal of 7 bases from V and 6 bases from J, the junction contained 2 bases not matched to a gene. The CDR3 is made up of 12 amino acids. Germline CDR1 SGDLS, CDR2 YYNGEE. The CDR3: CASSAGAGELFF. As DNA, the CDR3 is TGTGCCAGCTCAGCGGGAGCCGGGGAGCTGTTTTTT. Using reference TRBV9 and TRBJ2-2 for the parts outside the CDR3, the full variable domain is DSGVTQTPKHLITATGQRVTLRCSPRSGDLSVYWYQQSLDQGLQFLIQYYNGEERAKGNILERFSAQQFPDLHSELNLSSLELGDSALYFCASSAGAGELFFGEGSRLTVL.

This clone has ten or more counts. The chain employs TRBV7-9 and TRBJ2-7; 8 bases map to TRBD1. The germline gives CDR1 SEHNR, CDR2 FQNEAQ (reference sequence). The CDR3 consists of 14 residues. V lost 3 bases to trimming and J lost 3 bases; unmatched junction nucleotides: 4. The CDR3 reads CASSFDRGVYEQYF. CDR3 coding DNA: TGTGCCAGCAGCTTCGACAGGGGCGTCTACGAGCAGTACTTC.